Listed here are 10 T cell receptor beta chains from one sample, sequenced in a study of cytomegalovirus exposure and HLA in healthy donors. The PCR contained 60 Vbeta and 13 Jbeta primers. Assay used: immunoSEQ multiplex PCR; TCRdb lists only in-frame clones, some missing. The table shows approximately 190,000 clones, with 87% occurring only once. The sample was PBMCs. The receptors here all came from a man under 40 in good health and CMV-seronegative.

This sequence joins TRBV11-2 and TRBJ1-1; D unclear. The V gene's germline CDR1 is SGHAT and CDR2 FQNNGV. This CDR3 region has 11 residues. Trimming shortened V by 3 bases and J by 8 bases, and 7 bases separated the two germline ends. CDR3 in DNA: TGTGCCAGCAGCTTCGACTGGGAAGCTTTCTTT. Translation: CASSFDWEAFF.

The chain is built from TRBV27 and TRBJ2-1, with a possible D match to TRBD1 (6 bases). There are 14 residues in the CDR3. V was pared by 5 bases and J by 2 bases, with 10 bases between. Germline loops: CDR1 MNHEY, CDR2 SMNVEV (reference sequence). As DNA, the CDR3 is TGTGCCAGCAGTAGCCGGGACACCTACAATGAGCAGTTCTTC. It codes for CASSSRDTYNEQFF.

The J gene is TRBJ1-4, the V gene TRBV28; 11 positions agree with TRBD1. Trimming removed 6 bases from V and 7 bases from J; junction bases left unmatched: 7. CDR1 and CDR2 from the germline V gene are MDHEN and SYDVKM. The CDR3 has 15 amino acids. This CDR3 reads CASRLAGTGGEKLFF. CDR3 DNA sequence: TGTGCCAGCAGGCTAGCCGGGACAGGGGGTGAAAAACTGTTTTTT.

The chain carries TRBV7-8 and TRBJ2-3; TRBD1 aligns across 8 bases. J lost 5 bases, V lost 5 bases, and 9 bases had no gene match. CDR3 length equals 15 residues. Germline CDR1 and CDR2: SGHVS and FQNEAQ. The CDR3 here is CASSPGGASRDTQYF. In DNA, the CDR3 is TGTGCCAGCAGCCCAGGGGGCGCTTCTAGAGATACGCAGTATTTT.

The J gene is TRBJ2-7, the V gene TRBV28; D possibly corresponds to TRBD2 (5 bases). Per germline, CDR1 MDHEN and CDR2 SYDVKM. The CDR3 consists of 13 residues. Trimming took 5 bases from V and 3 from J, leaving 11 bases between them. The CDR3 bases are TGTGCCAGCAGTCCGGGGTCCCTCTACGAGCAGTACTTC. It specifies CASSPGSLYEQYF.

The rearrangement joins TRBV7-9 to TRBJ1-6, with no clear D. The CDR3 spans 14 residues. The V end was cut by 5 bases, the J end by 4 bases, with 9 bases between. Germline V gene lookup returns CDR1 SEHNR and CDR2 FQNEAQ (reference sequence). CDR3 in amino acids: CASSPEKYNSPLHF. The CDR3 bases are TGTGCCAGCAGCCCCGAGAAGTATAATTCACCCCTCCACTTT.

V is TRBV6-5 and J is TRBJ2-7; D possibly corresponds to TRBD1 (5 bases). The germline CDR1 and CDR2 sequences are MNHEY and SVGAGI. Between the trimmed V and J ends, which lost 6 bases and 3 bases, there was a span of 15 bases. There are 14 residues in the CDR3. The CDR3 coding sequence is TGTGCCAGCAGAAGGGCGCAGGGAAACTACGAGCAGTACTTC. Its translation is CASRRAQGNYEQYF.

Here the CDR3 reads CASIASGRYEQYF. CDR3 coding DNA: TGTGCCAGCATCGCTAGCGGCCGCTACGAGCAGTACTTC. The chain uses TRBV28 and TRBJ2-7, with 7 bases matching TRBD2. Germline lookup yields CDR1 MDHEN and CDR2 SYDVKM. The CDR3 totals 13 residues. J lost 3 bases, V lost 7 bases, and 6 bases had no gene match.

This chain joins TRBV7-6 and TRBJ2-1; 9 bases map to TRBD2. The V segment lost 5 bases and the J segment 15 bases; nucleotides outside the gene matches: 20. The CDR3 loop spans 16 amino acids. From germline, CDR1 is SGHVS and CDR2 FNYEAQ. CDR3 sequence reads: CASSPTVRAGGRLLFF. The CDR3 DNA follows: TGTGCCAGCAGCCCCACGGTTAGAGCGGGGGGACGATTACTGTTCTTC.

The chain links TRBV19 to TRBJ1-3; D uncertain. V was shortened by 6 bases and J by 0 bases, with 6 bases between the two germline ends. The CDR3 is made up of 13 amino acids. Germline V gene sequence: CDR1 LNHDA, CDR2 SQIVND (reference sequence). CDR3 coding DNA: TGTGCCAGTAGGGCAGTCTCTGGAAACACCATATATTTT. This translates into CASRAVSGNTIYF.